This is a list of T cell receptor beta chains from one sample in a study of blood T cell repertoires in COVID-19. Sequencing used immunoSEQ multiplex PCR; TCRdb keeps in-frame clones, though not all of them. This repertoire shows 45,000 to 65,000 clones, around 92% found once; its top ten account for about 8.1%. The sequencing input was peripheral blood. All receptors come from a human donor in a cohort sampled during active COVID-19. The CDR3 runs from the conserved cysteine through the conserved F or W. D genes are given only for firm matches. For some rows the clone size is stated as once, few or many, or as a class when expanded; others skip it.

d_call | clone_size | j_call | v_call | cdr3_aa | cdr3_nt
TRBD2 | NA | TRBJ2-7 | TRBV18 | CASSPVSGGGSSSYEQYF | TGTGCCAGCTCACCCGTAAGCGGGGGCGGATCGAGCTCCTACGAGCAGTACTTC
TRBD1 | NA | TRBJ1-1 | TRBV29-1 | CSGQGQGAPEAFF | TGCAGCGGCCAGGGACAGGGGGCCCCTGAAGCTTTCTTT
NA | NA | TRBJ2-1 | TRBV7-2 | CASSAGLNEQFF | TGTGCCAGCAGCGCCGGACTGAATGAGCAGTTCTTC
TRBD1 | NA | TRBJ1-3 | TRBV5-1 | CASSLTGGFGNTIYF | TGCGCCAGCAGCTTGACAGGGGGGTTTGGAAACACCATATATTTT
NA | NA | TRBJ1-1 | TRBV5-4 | CASSLDGGLWRVTEAFF | TGTGCCAGCAGCTTGGATGGGGGCCTGTGGCGGGTGACTGAAGCTTTCTTT
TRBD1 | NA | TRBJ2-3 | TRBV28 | CASRPTGDPRTDTQYF | TGTGCCAGCAGGCCGACAGGGGATCCCCGCACAGATACGCAGTATTTT
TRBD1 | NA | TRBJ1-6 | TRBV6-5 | CASTLGGTGASPLHF | TGTGCCAGCACTCTCGGGGGGACAGGGGCCTCACCCCTCCACTTT
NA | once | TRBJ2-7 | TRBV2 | CASNRDYEQYF | TGTGCCAGCAACAGGGATTACGAGCAGTACTTC
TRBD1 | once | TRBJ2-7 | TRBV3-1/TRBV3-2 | CASSLESRTGRYEQYF | TGTGCCAGCAGCCTCGAATCGAGGACAGGGCGCTACGAGCAGTACTTC
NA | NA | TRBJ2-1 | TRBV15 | CATSRVNRGYNEQFF | TGTGCCACCAGCAGGGTAAACCGCGGGTACAATGAGCAGTTCTTC
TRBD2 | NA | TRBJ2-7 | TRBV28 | CASGLWGGSYEQYF | TGTGCCAGCGGTTTATGGGGGGGCTCCTACGAGCAGTACTTC
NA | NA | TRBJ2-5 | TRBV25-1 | CASRRTEASETQYF | TGTGCCAGCAGGAGGACGGAGGCTTCGGAGACCCAGTACTTC
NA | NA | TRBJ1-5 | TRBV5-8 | CASSLAKGLKNNQPQHF | TGTGCCAGCAGCCTCGCGAAGGGACTGAAAAACAATCAGCCCCAGCATTTT
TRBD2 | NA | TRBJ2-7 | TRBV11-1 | CASSWGGTSGDEQYF | TGTGCCAGCAGTTGGGGAGGGACTAGCGGGGACGAGCAGTACTTC
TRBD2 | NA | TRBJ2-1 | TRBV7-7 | CASSLGTSPYNEQFF | TGTGCTAGCAGCTTAGGGACTAGTCCCTACAATGAGCAGTTCTTC
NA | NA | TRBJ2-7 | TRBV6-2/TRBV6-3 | CASSYVGGEQYF | TGTGCCAGCAGTTACGTGGGAGGCGAGCAGTACTTC
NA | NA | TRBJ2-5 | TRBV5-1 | CASSYDSQETQYF | TGCGCCAGCAGTTATGACAGCCAAGAGACCCAGTACTTC
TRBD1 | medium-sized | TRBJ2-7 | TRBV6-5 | CASSYRGQAEWYEQYF | TGTGCCAGCAGTTACAGGGGGCAGGCTGAGTGGTACGAGCAGTACTTC
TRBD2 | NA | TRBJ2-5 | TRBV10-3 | CAISLAGEVQETQYF | TGTGCCATCAGCTTGGCGGGAGAGGTCCAAGAGACCCAGTACTTC
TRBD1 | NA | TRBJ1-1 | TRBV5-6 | CASSSDREPGEAFF | TGTGCCAGCAGCTCCGACAGGGAGCCTGGCGAGGCTTTCTTT
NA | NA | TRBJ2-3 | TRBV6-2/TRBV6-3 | CASSSTGSTDTQYF | TGTGCCAGCAGTAGCACAGGGAGCACAGATACGCAGTATTTT
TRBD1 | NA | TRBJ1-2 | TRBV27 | CASSFVGQFNYGYTF | TGTGCCAGCAGTTTCGTGGGACAGTTTAACTATGGCTACACCTTC
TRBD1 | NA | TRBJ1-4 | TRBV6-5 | CASRPPLTGIEKLFF | TGTGCCAGCAGGCCTCCCTTGACAGGGATTGAAAAACTGTTTTTT
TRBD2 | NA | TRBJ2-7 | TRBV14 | CASSLLGTSGLYEQYF | TGTGCCAGCAGCCTACTCGGGACTAGCGGGCTATACGAGCAGTACTTC
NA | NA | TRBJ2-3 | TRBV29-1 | CSVEGGPGGTDTQYF | TGCAGCGTTGAAGGGGGCCCTGGGGGCACAGATACGCAGTATTTT
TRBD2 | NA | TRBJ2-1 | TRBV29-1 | CSVDGLAGARSYNEQFF | TGCAGCGTTGATGGACTAGCGGGAGCCCGCTCCTACAATGAGCAGTTCTTC
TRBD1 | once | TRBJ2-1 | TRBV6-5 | CASRVGQRLTNEQFF | TGTGCCAGCAGGGTGGGACAGCGCCTAACAAATGAGCAGTTCTTC
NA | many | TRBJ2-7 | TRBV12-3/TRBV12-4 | CASSLTAYEQYF | TGTGCCAGCAGTTTGACAGCCTACGAGCAGTACTTC
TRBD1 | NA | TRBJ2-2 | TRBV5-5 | CASSWTGENTGELFF | TGTGCCAGCAGCTGGACAGGGGAAAACACCGGGGAGCTGTTTTTT
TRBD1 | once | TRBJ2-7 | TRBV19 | CASQRTGGLYEQYF | TGTGCCAGCCAAAGGACAGGGGGTCTGTACGAGCAGTACTTC
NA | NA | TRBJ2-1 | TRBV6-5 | CASVRAGEQFF | TGTGCCAGCGTAAGGGCAGGGGAGCAGTTCTTC
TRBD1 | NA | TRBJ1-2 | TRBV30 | CAWTGTGAAYGYTF | TGTGCCTGGACCGGGACAGGGGCGGCCTATGGCTACACCTTC